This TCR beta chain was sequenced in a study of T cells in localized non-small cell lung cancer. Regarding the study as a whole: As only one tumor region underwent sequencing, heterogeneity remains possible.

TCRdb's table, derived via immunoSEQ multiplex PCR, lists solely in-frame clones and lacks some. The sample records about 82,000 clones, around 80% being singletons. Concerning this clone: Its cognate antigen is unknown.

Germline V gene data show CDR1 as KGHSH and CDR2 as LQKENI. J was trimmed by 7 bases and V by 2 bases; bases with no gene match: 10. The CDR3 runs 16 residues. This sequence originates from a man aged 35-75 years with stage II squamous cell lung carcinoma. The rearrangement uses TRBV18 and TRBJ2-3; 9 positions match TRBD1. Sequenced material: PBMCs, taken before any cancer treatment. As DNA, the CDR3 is TGTGCCAGCTCACCAGGCGGGACAGGGTCGATTAATACGCAGTATTTT. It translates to CASSPGGTGSINTQYF.